This note documents a single T cell receptor (beta chain) sequence. TCR sequencing used cDNA made by reverse transcription of extracted RNA. Assay: immunoSEQ multiplex PCR; the TCRdb copy retains only in-frame clones and omits some. This sample has fewer than 200,000 clones, with approximately 59% found just once. The CDR3 sequence is 13 residues long. The V gene end was trimmed by 6 bases and the J gene end by 8 bases; junction bases not matched to a gene: 8. CDR1 is SNHLY, CDR2 FYNNEI, per germline. Sorting of CD4+ and CD8+ T cells was performed on PBMCs. The record originates from a study of CD8+ T cells in alopecia areata. Study context: Each of the treated patients was given oral tofacitinib, 5 to 10 mg twice daily, for moderate-to-severe alopecia areata. Once tofacitinib had been taken for 6 to 18 months, 6 months off drug followed.

Source: CD4+ T cells sorted from blood, taken at week 0. The TCR comes from a human donor with alopecia areata. The chain links TRBV2 to TRBJ1-2, with TRBD1 matching over 8 bases. This chain's CDR3 is CASSKDRGWGYTF. CDR3 bases: TGTGCCAGCAGCAAAGACAGGGGATGGGGCTACACCTTC.